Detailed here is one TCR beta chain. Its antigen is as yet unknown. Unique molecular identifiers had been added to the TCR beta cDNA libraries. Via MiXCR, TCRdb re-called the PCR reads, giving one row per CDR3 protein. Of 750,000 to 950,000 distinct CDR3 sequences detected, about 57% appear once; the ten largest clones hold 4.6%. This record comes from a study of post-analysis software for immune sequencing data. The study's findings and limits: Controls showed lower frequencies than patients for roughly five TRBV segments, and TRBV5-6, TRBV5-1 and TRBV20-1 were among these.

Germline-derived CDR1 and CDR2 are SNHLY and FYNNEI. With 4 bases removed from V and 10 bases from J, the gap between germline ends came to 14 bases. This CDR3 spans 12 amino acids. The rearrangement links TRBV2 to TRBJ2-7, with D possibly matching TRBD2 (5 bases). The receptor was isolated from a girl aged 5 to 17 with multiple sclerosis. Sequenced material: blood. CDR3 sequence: CASSGVVGDQYF. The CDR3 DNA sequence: TGTGCCAGCAGTGGGGTCGTGGGAGACCAGTACTTC.